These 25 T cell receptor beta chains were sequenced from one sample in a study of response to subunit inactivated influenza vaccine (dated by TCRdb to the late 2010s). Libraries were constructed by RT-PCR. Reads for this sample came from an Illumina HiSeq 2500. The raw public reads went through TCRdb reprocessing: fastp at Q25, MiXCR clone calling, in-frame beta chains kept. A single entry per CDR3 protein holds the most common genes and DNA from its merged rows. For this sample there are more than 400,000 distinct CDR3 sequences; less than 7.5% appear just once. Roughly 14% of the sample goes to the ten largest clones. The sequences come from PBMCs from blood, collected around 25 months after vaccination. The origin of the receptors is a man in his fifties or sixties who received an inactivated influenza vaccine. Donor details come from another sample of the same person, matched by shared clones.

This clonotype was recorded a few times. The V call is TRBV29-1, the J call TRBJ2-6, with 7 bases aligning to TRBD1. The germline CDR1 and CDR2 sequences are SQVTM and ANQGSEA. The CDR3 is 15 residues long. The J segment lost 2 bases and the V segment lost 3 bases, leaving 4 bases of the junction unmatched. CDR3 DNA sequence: TGCAGCGTTGAGAACAGGGGAGCTGGGGCCAACGTCCTGACTTTC. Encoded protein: CSVENRGAGANVLTF.

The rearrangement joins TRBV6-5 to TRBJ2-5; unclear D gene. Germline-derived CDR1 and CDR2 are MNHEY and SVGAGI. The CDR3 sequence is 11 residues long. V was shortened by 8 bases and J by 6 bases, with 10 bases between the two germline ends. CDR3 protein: CASPLSKTQYF. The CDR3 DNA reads TGTGCCAGCCCCCTATCGAAGACCCAGTACTTC.

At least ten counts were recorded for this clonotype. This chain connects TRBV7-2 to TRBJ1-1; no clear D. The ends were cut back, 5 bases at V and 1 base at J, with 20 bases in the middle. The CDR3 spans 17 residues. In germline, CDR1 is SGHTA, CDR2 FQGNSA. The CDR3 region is CASSPPPRSLGNTEAFF. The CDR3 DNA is TGTGCCAGCAGCCCCCCCCCACGGAGTTTGGGGAACACTGAAGCTTTCTTT.

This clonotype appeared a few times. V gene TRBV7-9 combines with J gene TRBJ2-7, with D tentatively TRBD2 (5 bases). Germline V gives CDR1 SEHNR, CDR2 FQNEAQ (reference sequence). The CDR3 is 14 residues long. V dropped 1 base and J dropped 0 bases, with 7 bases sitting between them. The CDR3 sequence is CASSLVSVSYEQYF. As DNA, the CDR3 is TGTGCCAGCAGCTTAGTTAGCGTCTCCTACGAGCAGTACTTC.

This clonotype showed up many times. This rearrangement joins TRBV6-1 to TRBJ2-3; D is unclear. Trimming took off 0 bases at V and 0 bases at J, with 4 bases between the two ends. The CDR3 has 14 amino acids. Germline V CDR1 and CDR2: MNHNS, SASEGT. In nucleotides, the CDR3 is TGTGCCAGCAGTGAAGCGGGCAGCACAGATACGCAGTATTTT. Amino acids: CASSEAGSTDTQYF.

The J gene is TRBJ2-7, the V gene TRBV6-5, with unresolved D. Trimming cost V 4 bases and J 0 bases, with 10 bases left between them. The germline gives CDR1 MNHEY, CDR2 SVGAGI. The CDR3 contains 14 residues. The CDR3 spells CASSSELNSYEQYF. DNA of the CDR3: TGTGCCAGCAGTTCCGAGTTAAACTCCTACGAGCAGTACTTC.

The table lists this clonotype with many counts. DNA for the CDR3: TGCAGTGCTAGAGATTACCAGGGAGAGGACGAGCAGTACTTC. Protein product: CSARDYQGEDEQYF. The chain couples TRBV20-1 to TRBJ2-7, with D perhaps given as TRBD1 or TRBD2 (5 bases each). The CDR3 sequence is 14 residues long. V shed 0 bases and J shed 5 bases, with 14 bases lying between them. Germline V gene sequence: CDR1 DFQATT, CDR2 SNEGSKA (reference sequence).

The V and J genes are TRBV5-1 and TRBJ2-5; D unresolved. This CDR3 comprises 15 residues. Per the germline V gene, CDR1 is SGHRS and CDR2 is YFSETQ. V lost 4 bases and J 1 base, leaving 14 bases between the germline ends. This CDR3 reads CASSQLSALQETQYF. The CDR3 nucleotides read TGCGCCAGCAGCCAACTATCGGCCCTCCAAGAGACCCAGTACTTC.

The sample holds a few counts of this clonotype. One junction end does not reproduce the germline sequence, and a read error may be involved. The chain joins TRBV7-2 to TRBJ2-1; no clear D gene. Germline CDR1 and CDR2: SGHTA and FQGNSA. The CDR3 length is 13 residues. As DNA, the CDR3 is TGTGCCAGCAGATTAGGAGTAATCGATGAGCAGTTCTTC. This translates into CASRLGVIDEQFF.

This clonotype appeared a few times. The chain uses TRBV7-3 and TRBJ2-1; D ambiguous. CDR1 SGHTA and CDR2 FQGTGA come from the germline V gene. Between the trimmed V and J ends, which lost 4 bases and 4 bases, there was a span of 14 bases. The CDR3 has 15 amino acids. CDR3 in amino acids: CASSSTGDTYNEQFF. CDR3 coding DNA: TGTGCCAGCAGCTCCACCGGTGACACATACAATGAGCAGTTCTTC.

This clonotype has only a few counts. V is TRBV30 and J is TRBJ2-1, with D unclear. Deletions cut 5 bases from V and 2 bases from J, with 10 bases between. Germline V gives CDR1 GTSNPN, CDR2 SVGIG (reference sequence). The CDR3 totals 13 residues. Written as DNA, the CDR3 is TGTGCCTGGTCCCGGTTGGCCTACAATGAGCAGTTCTTC. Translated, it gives CAWSRLAYNEQFF.

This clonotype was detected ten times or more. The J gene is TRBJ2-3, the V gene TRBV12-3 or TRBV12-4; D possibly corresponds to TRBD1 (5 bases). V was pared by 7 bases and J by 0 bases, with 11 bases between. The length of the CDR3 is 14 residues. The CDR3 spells CASTWTHSTDTQYF. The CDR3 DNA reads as TGTGCCAGCACCTGGACACACAGCACAGATACGCAGTATTTT.

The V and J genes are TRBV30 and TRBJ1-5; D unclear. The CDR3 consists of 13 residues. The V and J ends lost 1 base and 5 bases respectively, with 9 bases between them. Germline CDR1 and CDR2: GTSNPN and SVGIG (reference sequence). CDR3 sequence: CAWSGKGYQPQHF. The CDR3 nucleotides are TGTGCCTGGAGTGGCAAAGGGTATCAGCCCCAGCATTTT.

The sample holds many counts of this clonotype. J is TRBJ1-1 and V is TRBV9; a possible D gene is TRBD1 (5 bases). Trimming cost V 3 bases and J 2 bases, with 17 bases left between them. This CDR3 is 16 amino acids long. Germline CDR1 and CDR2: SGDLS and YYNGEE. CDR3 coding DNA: TGTGCCAGCAGCGCTAGGGGACGAATGAAAAACACTGAAGCTTTCTTT. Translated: CASSARGRMKNTEAFF. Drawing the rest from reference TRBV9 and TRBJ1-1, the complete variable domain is DSGVTQTPKHLITATGQRVTLRCSPRSGDLSVYWYQQSLDQGLQFLIQYYNGEERAKGNILERFSAQQFPDLHSELNLSSLELGDSALYFCASSARGRMKNTEAFFGQGTRLTVV.

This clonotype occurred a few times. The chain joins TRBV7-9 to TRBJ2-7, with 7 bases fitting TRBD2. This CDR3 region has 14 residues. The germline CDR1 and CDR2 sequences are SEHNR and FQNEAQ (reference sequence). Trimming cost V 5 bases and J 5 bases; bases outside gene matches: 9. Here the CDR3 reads CASSPPQRGDEQYF. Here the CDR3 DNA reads TGTGCCAGCAGCCCTCCACAGCGGGGCGACGAGCAGTACTTC.

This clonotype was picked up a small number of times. The CDR3 sequence: CASKGGSLDTEQYF. Written as DNA, the CDR3 is TGTGCCAGCAAGGGCGGGTCACTCGACACCGAGCAGTACTTC. The chain uses TRBV7-2 and TRBJ2-7, with a weak D call TRBD2 (5 bases). V lost 7 bases, J lost 6 bases, and 19 bases lay in between. Germline CDR1 is SGHTA and CDR2 is FQGNSA. This CDR3 comprises 14 residues. Complete variable domain (other parts from reference TRBV7-2 and TRBJ2-7): GAGVSQSPSNKVTEKGKDVELRCDPISGHTALYWYRQSLGQGLEFLIYFQGNSAPDKSGLPSDRFSAERTGGSVSTLTIQRTQQEDSAVYLCASKGGSLDTEQYFGPGTRLTVT.

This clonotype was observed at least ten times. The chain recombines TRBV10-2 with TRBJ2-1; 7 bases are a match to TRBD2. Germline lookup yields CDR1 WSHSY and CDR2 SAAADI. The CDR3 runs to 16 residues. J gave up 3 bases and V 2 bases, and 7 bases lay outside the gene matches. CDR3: CASSETWSSGYNEQFF. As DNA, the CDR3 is TGCGCCAGCAGTGAGACGTGGTCTAGCGGCTACAATGAGCAGTTCTTC.

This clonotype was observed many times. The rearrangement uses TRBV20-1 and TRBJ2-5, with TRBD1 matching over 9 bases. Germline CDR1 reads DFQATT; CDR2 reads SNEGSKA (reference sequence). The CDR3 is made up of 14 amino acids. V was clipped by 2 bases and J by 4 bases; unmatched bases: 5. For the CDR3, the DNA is TGCAGTGCTAGAATAACGGGACAGGGAGAGACCCAGTACTTC. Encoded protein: CSARITGQGETQYF.

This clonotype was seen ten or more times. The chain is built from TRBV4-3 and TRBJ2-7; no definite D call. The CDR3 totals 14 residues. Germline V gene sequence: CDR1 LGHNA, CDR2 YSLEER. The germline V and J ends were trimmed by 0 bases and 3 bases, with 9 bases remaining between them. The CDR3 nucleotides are TGCGCCAGCAGCCAAGAATACACGTTCTACGAGCAGTACTTC. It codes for CASSQEYTFYEQYF.

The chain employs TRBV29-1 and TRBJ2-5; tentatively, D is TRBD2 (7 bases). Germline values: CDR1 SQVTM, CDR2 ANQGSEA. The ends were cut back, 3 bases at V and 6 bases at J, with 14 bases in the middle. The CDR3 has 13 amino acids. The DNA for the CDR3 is TGCAGCGTTGACCTCAGGGGAGGGAAGACCCAGTACTTC. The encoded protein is CSVDLRGGKTQYF.

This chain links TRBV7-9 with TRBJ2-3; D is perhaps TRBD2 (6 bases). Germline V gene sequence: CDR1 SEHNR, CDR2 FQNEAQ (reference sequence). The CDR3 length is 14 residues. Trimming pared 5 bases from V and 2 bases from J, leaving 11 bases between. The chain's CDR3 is CASSRETLTDTQYF. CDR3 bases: TGTGCCAGCAGCCGGGAGACCCTCACAGATACGCAGTATTTT.

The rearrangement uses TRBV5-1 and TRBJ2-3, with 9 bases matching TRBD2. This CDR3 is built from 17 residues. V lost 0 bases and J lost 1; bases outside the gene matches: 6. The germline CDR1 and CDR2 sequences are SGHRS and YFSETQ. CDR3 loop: CASSLVAGGPRTDTQYF. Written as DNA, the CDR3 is TGCGCCAGCAGCTTGGTGGCGGGGGGGCCCCGCACAGATACGCAGTATTTT. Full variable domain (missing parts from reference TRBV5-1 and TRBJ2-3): KAGVTQTPRYLIKTRGQQVTLSCSPISGHRSVSWYQQTPGQGLQFLFEYFSETQRNKGNFPGRFSGRQFSNSRSEMNVSTLELGDSALYLCASSLVAGGPRTDTQYFGPGTRLTVL.

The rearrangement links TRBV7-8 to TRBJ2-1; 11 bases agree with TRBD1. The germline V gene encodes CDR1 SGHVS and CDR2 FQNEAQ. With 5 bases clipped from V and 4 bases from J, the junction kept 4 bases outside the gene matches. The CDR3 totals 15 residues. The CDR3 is CASSGTGGLYNEQFF. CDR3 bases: TGTGCCAGCAGCGGGACAGGGGGTTTGTACAATGAGCAGTTCTTC.

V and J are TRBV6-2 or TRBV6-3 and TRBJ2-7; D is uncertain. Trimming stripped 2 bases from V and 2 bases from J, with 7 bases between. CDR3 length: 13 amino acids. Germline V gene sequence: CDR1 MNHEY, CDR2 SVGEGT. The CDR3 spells CASSYGVTYEQYF. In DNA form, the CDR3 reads TGTGCCAGCAGTTACGGGGTTACCTACGAGCAGTACTTC.

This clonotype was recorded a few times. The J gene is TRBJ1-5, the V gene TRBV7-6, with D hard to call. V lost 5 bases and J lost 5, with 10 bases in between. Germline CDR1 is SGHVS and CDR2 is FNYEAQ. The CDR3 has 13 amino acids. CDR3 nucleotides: TGTGCCAGCAGCCCGGAATTGTATCAGCCCCAGCATTTT. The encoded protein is CASSPELYQPQHF.